The sequence of this TCR beta chain was determined in a study of metastatic and nonmetastatic thyroid tumors. Background on the study: Blood and tumor or nodule tissue repertoires from malignant and benign thyroid patients were compared.

Before thyroid surgery, none of the patients had received any treatment. In the original analysis: For papillary thyroid cancer, a distant-metastasis classifier was constructed from CDR3 differences observed across clinicopathological groups. TCRdb re-called clones from the PCR reads using MiXCR. Here the V and J calls rest on TCRdb's processing, not on the authors' analysis. The sample has tens of thousands of clones, approximately 12% seen once. This CDR3 region has 13 residues. CDR1 and CDR2 (germline): SGHAT, FQNNGV. Comments on this clone: A much more abundant neighbour one base away suggests this may be a read error.

The sequencing sample was made of tumor tissue. The TCR originated in a female donor with papillary thyroid cancer or a benign thyroid nodule (not recorded which). Some clones in this sample may be carry-over from other donors' samples. The V call is TRBV11-2, the J call TRBJ2-5; D remains unclear. In DNA form, the CDR3 reads TGTGCCAGCAGCTTAGACAGGCAAGAGGCCCAGTACTTC. Translation gives CASSLDRQEAQYF. Full variable domain (rest looked up from reference TRBV11-2 and TRBJ2-5): EAGVAQSPRYKIIEKRQSVAFWCNPISGHATLYWYQQILGQGPKLLIQFQNNGVVDDSQLPKDRFSAERLKGVDSTLKIQPAKLEDSAVYLCASSLDRQEAQYFGPGTRLLVL.